This TCR beta chain was captured in a study of PD-1 blockade in classical Hodgkin lymphoma. Time point defined: cycle 4 day 1 (C4D1), after about 6 weeks of nivolumab. Every single patient, without exception, relapsed after autologous stem cell transplantation, and brentuximab vedotin exposure varied. Trimming removed 0 bases from V and 4 bases from J; junction bases left unmatched: 2. The V gene's germline CDR1 is MNHEY and CDR2 SMNVEV (reference sequence). The CDR3 totals 15 residues. Measured with immunoSEQ multiplex PCR; TCRdb has only the in-frame clones, and not every one. This sample yields about 64,000 clones, of which more than 80% are seen a single time; 10% belongs to the top ten.

The clonotype originates from a human donor with classical Hodgkin lymphoma. The sequencing here drew on peripheral blood mononuclear cells (PBMCs), taken before the fourth cycle of nivolumab. The chain employs TRBV27 and TRBJ1-1; 10 bases are shared with TRBD1. The CDR3 here is CASSLSRQGATEAFF. The CDR3 DNA is TGTGCCAGCAGTTTATCGAGACAGGGGGCCACTGAAGCTTTCTTT.